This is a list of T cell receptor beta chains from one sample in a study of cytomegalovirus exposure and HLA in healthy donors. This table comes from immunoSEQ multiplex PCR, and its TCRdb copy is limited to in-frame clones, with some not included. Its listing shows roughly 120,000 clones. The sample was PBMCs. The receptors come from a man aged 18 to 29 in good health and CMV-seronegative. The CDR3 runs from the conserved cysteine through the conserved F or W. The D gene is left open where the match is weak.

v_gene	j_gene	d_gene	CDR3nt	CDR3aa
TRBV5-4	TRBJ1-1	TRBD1	TGTGCCAGCAGCCATGACGTGGGACAGGAAGCTTTCTTT	CASSHDVGQEAFF
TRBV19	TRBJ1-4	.	TGTGCCAGCTCCCCCAGACAGTTAACTAATGAAAAACTGTTTTTT	CASSPRQLTNEKLFF
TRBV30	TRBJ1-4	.	TGTGCCTGGAGTGGACAGTCGGTTAATGAAAAACTGTTTTTT	CAWSGQSVNEKLFF
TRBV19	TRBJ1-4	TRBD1	TGTGCCAGTAGTATACTAGGGACAGGGTATGAAAAACTGTTTTTT	CASSILGTGYEKLFF
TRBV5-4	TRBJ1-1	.	TGTGCCAGCAGCTTGGCGGGTGAAGCTTTCTTT	CASSLAGEAFF
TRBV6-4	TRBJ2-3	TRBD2	TGTGCCAGCAGTATCGGACTAGCGGGAGACCTAACTAGCACAGATACGCAGTATTTT	CASSIGLAGDLTSTDTQYF
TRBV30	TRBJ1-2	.	TGTGCCGCAGGGTCAGGGCCCTATAGCTACACCTTC	CAAGSGPYSYTF
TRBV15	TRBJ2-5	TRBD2	TGTGCCACCAGCATAAGGACTAGCGGGGGGTTCTGGGAGACCCAGTACTTC	CATSIRTSGGFWETQYF
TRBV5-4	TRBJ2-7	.	TGTGCCAGCAGCGTGGCGGAGAAGCAGTACTTC	CASSVAEKQYF
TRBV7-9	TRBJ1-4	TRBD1	TGTGCCAGCAGCCCCAGACAGGGTACTAATGAAAAACTGTTTTTT	CASSPRQGTNEKLFF
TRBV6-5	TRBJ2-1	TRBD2	TGTGCCAGCAGTTACGAGGCGGGGGGCCCTAACAATGAGCAGTTCTTC	CASSYEAGGPNNEQFF
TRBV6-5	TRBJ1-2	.	TGTGCCAGCAGTTACGGAGGGAACAGTTTCCTCTATGGCTACACCTTC	CASSYGGNSFLYGYTF
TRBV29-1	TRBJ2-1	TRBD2	TGCAGCTTCCCAGGGACTAGCGGGGGGGATAGTTCCTACAATGAGCAGTTCTTC	CSFPGTSGGDSSYNEQFF
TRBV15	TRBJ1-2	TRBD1	TGTGCCACCAGCAGGGGCCCTCCAGGGGGCGGACGTGGCTACACCTTC	CATSRGPPGGGRGYTF
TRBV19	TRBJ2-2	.	TGTGCCAGTAGCGACAGGCCAAACACCGGGGAGCTGTTTTTT	CASSDRPNTGELFF
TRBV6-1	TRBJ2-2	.	TGTGCCAGCAGTCTCAATCCGGGGGACACCGGGGAGCTGTTTTTT	CASSLNPGDTGELFF
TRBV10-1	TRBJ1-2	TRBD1	TGCGCCAGCAGTGAGGATCCCGGGACAGGGGGCTATGGTGGCTACACCTTC	CASSEDPGTGGYGGYTF
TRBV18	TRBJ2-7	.	TGTGCCAGCTCGCCCAGTCCAATTGCCTACGAGCAGTACTTC	CASSPSPIAYEQYF
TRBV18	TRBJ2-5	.	TGTGCCAGCTCACCACCCCATTTTGAGTGGGAGACCCAGTACTTC	CASSPPHFEWETQYF
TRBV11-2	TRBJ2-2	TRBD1	TGTGCCAGCAGCTTGACAGGGAAGCACACCGGGGAGCTGTTTTTT	CASSLTGKHTGELFF
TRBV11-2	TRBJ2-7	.	TGTGCCAGCAGCTTCCGGACTCCCAGCTCCTACGAGCAGTACTTC	CASSFRTPSSYEQYF
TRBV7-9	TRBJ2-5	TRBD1	TGTGCCGTGGGACAGGGTGTGCGGGAGACCCAGTACTTC	CAVGQGVRETQYF
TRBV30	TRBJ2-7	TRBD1	TGTGCCTGGAGGCCACCCGGGACAGGGGGAACGGGTGAGCAGTACTTC	CAWRPPGTGGTGEQYF
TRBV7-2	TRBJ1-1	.	TGTGCCAGCAGTCTCCGCGGTGGGGGGGCAGACACTGAAGCTTTCTTT	CASSLRGGGADTEAFF
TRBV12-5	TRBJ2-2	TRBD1	TGTGCTAGTGGTATCCGACAGGGGAGCACCGGGGAGCTGTTTTTT	CASGIRQGSTGELFF
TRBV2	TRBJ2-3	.	TGTGCCAGCAAGCGTCGGGCAGGGGGCACAGATACGCAGTATTTT	CASKRRAGGTDTQYF
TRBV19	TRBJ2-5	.	TGTGCCAGTAGTAATACCTATCCGGAGACCCAGTACTTC	CASSNTYPETQYF
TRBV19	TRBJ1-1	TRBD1	TGTGCCAGTAGCACACAAACAGGGGTAGCTTTCTTT	CASSTQTGVAFF
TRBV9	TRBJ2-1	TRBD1	TGTGCCAGCAGTTATGGGACAGATGAGCAGTTCTTC	CASSYGTDEQFF
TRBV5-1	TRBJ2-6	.	TGCGCCAGCAGCTTGGCCGGGACAACTGGGGCCAACGTCCTGACTTTC	CASSLAGTTGANVLTF
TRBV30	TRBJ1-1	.	TGTGCCTGGAGTCCCACTATGAACACTGAAGCTTTCTTT	CAWSPTMNTEAFF
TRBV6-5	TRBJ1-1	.	TGTGCCAGCAGTTATATCGCAGGGGTGGAGACTGAAGCTTTCTTT	CASSYIAGVETEAFF
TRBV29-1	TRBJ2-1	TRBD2	TGCAGCGTTGTCGCGACTAGCGGTCTTATGGATGAGCAGTTCTTC	CSVVATSGLMDEQFF
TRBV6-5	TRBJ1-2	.	TGTGCCAGCAGTTACCCCGGGGGGGGGAATGGCTACACCTTC	CASSYPGGGNGYTF
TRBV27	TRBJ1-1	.	TGTGCCAGCTGCCTGAAGGATCAACAGGGAACTAACACTGAAGCTTTCTTT	CASCLKDQQGTNTEAFF
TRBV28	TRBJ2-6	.	TGTGCCAGCAGTCTATACGGGTTCCAACCCTCTGGGGCCAACGTCCTGACTTTC	CASSLYGFQPSGANVLTF
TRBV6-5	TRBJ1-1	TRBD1	TGTGCCAGCCTAGCTGCGAGACCCGACAGGGGGGAAGCTTTCTTT	CASLAARPDRGEAFF
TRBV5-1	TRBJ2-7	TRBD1	TGCGCCAGCAGCCCTGGACAGGGACTCTCCTACGAGCAGTACTTC	CASSPGQGLSYEQYF
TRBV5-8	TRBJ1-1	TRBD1	TGTGCCAGCAGCACCAACAGGGGTGGGACTGAAGCTTTCTTT	CASSTNRGGTEAFF
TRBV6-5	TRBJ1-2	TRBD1	TGTGCCAGCAGTCAGGGGACAGCGAGTACCTTC	CASSQGTASTF
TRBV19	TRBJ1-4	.	TGTGCCAGTAGTATAGAGGGCCCGATTAATGAAAAACTGTTTTTT	CASSIEGPINEKLFF
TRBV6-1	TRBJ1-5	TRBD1	TGTGCCAGCAGTACAGGGGTCAATCAGCCCCAGCATTTT	CASSTGVNQPQHF
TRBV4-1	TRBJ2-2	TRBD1	TGCGCCAGCAGCCAAGAACGGACAGGCTCTACCGGGGAGCTGTTTTTT	CASSQERTGSTGELFF
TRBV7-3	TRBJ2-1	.	TGTGCCAGCAGCTTAAGCGGTGGCGGGGGCTCTGACAATGAGCAGTTCTTC	CASSLSGGGGSDNEQFF
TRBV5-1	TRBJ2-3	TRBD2	TGCGCCAGCAGCTTGGTGGTTAGCGGGGGCCCCCAACAAGATACGCAGTATTTT	CASSLVVSGGPQQDTQYF
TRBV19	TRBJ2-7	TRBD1	TGTGCCAGTACGGGGACAGGGGCCTACGAGCAGTACTTC	CASTGTGAYEQYF
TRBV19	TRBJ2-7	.	TGTGCCAGTAGTAGGGAGGCCTCGTCCCACGAGCAGTACTTC	CASSREASSHEQYF
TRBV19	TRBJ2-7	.	TGTGCCAGTAGTATAGTGGGCAGGGGCTCCTACGAGCAGTACTTC	CASSIVGRGSYEQYF